The present T cell receptor beta chain was sequenced within a study of shared clonotypes between healthy human individuals. Sequencing used immunoSEQ multiplex PCR; TCRdb keeps in-frame clones, though not all of them. The repertoire includes 2,500,000 or so clones, 80% to 95% of them detected once, and 0.3% to 0.45% sits in the top ten. CDR3 length: 14 amino acids. Trimming cost V 4 bases and J 5 bases; bases outside gene matches: 5. From germline, CDR1 is LNHDA and CDR2 SQIVND (reference sequence). Source material: naive CD4+ T cells from PBMCs. Documented subset: CD45RA+ positively selected. The origin of this receptor is a man younger than 35 in good health. Some clones in this sample may be carry-over from other donors' samples. V usage is TRBV19 and J usage is TRBJ2-5; 9 bases agree with TRBD1. CDR3 protein: CASSKGQGRETQYF. CDR3 coding DNA: TGTGCCAGTAGTAAGGGACAGGGAAGGGAGACCCAGTACTTC.